The rows below give T cell receptor beta chains drawn from one sample of a study of response to subunit inactivated influenza vaccine. TCRdb reprocessed the RT-PCR reads with MiXCR, giving one entry per CDR3 protein. This table has fewer than 200,000 distinct CDR3 sequences, around 8.8% appearing once. This material consisted of non-naive T cells sorted from PBMCs, taken on the day of vaccination. The receptors stem from a man aged 45-65 years who received an inactivated influenza vaccine. CDR3s include the opening cysteine and the closing phenylalanine or tryptophan. D genes are given only for firm matches. Some rows have no size entry. The others give once, few or many, or a class for an expanded clone.

d_call j_call v_call clone_size cdr3_aa cdr3_nt
NA TRBJ2-7 TRBV30 NA CAWSVQVWSEQYF TGTGCCTGGAGTGTACAGGTTTGGAGCGAGCAGTACTTC
NA TRBJ2-7 TRBV21-1 NA CASSGQPGQGCEQYF TGTGCCAGCAGCGGACAACCGGGACAGGGTTGCGAGCAGTACTTC
NA TRBJ2-1 TRBV6-2/TRBV6-3 many CASARRHEQFF TGTGCCAGCGCACGCAGGCATGAGCAGTTCTTC
TRBD1 TRBJ1-1 TRBV4-1 NA CASSQGHRGSEAFF TGCGCCAGCAGCCAAGGACACAGGGGTTCTGAAGCTTTCTTT
TRBD2 TRBJ2-3 TRBV20-1 few CSARRPRTSGGFTDTQYF TGCAGTGCTAGACGCCCAAGGACTAGCGGGGGTTTCACAGATACGCAGTATTTT
TRBD2 TRBJ2-1 TRBV28 NA CASRIAGSYNEQFF TGTGCCAGCAGGATAGCGGGCTCCTACAATGAGCAGTTCTTC
NA TRBJ2-5 TRBV4-2 NA CASSQEGRTDQETQYF TGTGCCAGCAGCCAAGAAGGGAGGACGGACCAAGAGACCCAGTACTTC
NA TRBJ2-7 TRBV10-3 NA CAISGGDVTYEQYF TGTGCCATCAGTGGGGGGGACGTAACCTACGAGCAGTACTTC
TRBD1 TRBJ1-3 TRBV7-2 NA CASSWDRAGNTIYF TGTGCCAGCAGCTGGGACAGGGCCGGAAACACCATATATTTT
TRBD2 TRBJ2-3 TRBV3-1 many CASSQDRTKPRGRSSTDTQYF TGTGCCAGCAGCCAAGATAGGACTAAACCGCGGGGGAGGTCTAGCACAGATACGCAGTATTTT
NA TRBJ2-7 TRBV5-1 few CASSLATRPYEQYF TGCGCCAGCAGCCTGGCCACGCGTCCCTACGAGCAGTACTTC
TRBD1 TRBJ1-6 TRBV6-2/TRBV6-3 many CASSVMGQTSNSPLHF TGTGCCAGCAGTGTAATGGGACAGACCTCGAACTCACCCCTCCACTTT
TRBD1 TRBJ1-4 TRBV12-3/TRBV12-4 NA CASRQGQGFEKLFF TGTGCCAGCAGACAGGGACAGGGCTTTGAAAAACTGTTTTTT
TRBD1 TRBJ2-7 TRBV6-1 NA CASSEARQGEQYF TGTGCCAGCAGTGAAGCCCGACAGGGCGAGCAGTACTTC
NA TRBJ2-4 TRBV29-1 many CSVGTNEIAKNIQYF TGCAGCGTTGGGACCAATGAAATAGCCAAAAACATTCAGTACTTC
NA TRBJ1-1 TRBV6-2/TRBV6-3 few CASSYLGMDTEAFF TGTGCCAGCAGTTACTTGGGCATGGACACTGAAGCTTTCTTT
NA TRBJ2-7 TRBV28 few CASSRGSHTYEQYF TGTGCCAGCAGCCGGGGGTCTCACACCTACGAGCAGTACTTC
NA TRBJ2-2 TRBV7-9 many CASSLYGASGELFF TGTGCCAGCAGCTTATACGGGGCGAGCGGGGAGCTGTTTTTT
NA TRBJ2-1 TRBV27 NA CASNVQRAYNEQFF TGTGCCAGCAACGTACAGAGGGCCTACAATGAGCAGTTCTTC
NA TRBJ2-2 TRBV29-1 few CSVDGGSFTGELFF TGCAGCGTTGATGGCGGATCATTTACCGGGGAGCTGTTTTTT
NA TRBJ2-3 TRBV4-1 many CASSQMDVNTQYF TGCGCCAGCAGCCAGATGGACGTGAATACGCAGTATTTT
NA TRBJ2-2 TRBV5-1 NA CASSFPRESPNTGELFF TGCGCCAGCAGCTTCCCACGCGAGTCCCCGAACACCGGGGAGCTGTTTTTT
NA TRBJ2-2 TRBV9 few CASSFGVSAGELFF TGTGCCAGCAGCTTCGGTGTTTCCGCCGGGGAGCTGTTTTTT
NA TRBJ1-6 TRBV6-2/TRBV6-3 few CASSFLTGYNSPLHF TGTGCCAGCAGTTTCCTGACAGGTTATAATTCACCCCTCCACTTT
TRBD1 TRBJ2-7 TRBV5-1 many CASSKGQADSYEQYF TGCGCCAGCAGCAAGGGACAGGCGGATTCCTACGAGCAGTACTTC
TRBD1 TRBJ2-6 TRBV7-9 NA CASSETGGGNVLTF TGTGCCAGCTCAGAGACAGGGGGCGGGAACGTCCTGACTTTC
TRBD1 TRBJ2-7 TRBV27 few CASRSTGGAHYEQYF TGTGCCAGCAGGTCGACAGGGGGCGCACACTACGAGCAGTACTTC
TRBD2 TRBJ2-5 TRBV7-6 few CASSSTVVLAGETQYF TGTGCCAGCAGCTCAACCGTGGTGTTAGCGGGGGAGACCCAGTACTTC
TRBD1 TRBJ2-5 TRBV12-3/TRBV12-4 many CASRLQGTRRETQYF TGTGCCAGCAGACTACAGGGGACCCGGCGGGAGACCCAGTACTTC
TRBD1 TRBJ1-4 TRBV28 NA CASSTMTGNEKLFF TGTGCCAGCAGCACCATGACAGGGAATGAAAAACTGTTTTTT
NA TRBJ2-1 TRBV3-1 few CASREQGHYNEQFF TGTGCCAGCCGGGAACAGGGCCACTACAATGAGCAGTTCTTC
NA TRBJ1-4 TRBV20-1 many CSARGYPANEKLFF TGCAGTGCGCGAGGTTACCCGGCTAATGAAAAACTGTTTTTT
NA TRBJ2-3 TRBV4-1 NA CASSQVGCATDTQYF TGCGCCAGCAGCCAAGTTGGGTGTGCCACAGATACGCAGTATTTT
NA TRBJ2-1 TRBV11-2 few CASSLNPGTYNEQFF TGTGCCAGCAGCTTAAACCCCGGGACATACAATGAGCAGTTCTTC
NA TRBJ2-5 TRBV10-3 many CAISPNIGSTQYF TGTGCCATCAGCCCTAATATCGGTTCGACCCAGTACTTC
NA TRBJ2-1 TRBV12-3/TRBV12-4 few CAQARSSSYNEQFF TGTGCCCAAGCGCGGTCGAGCTCCTACAATGAGCAGTTCTTC